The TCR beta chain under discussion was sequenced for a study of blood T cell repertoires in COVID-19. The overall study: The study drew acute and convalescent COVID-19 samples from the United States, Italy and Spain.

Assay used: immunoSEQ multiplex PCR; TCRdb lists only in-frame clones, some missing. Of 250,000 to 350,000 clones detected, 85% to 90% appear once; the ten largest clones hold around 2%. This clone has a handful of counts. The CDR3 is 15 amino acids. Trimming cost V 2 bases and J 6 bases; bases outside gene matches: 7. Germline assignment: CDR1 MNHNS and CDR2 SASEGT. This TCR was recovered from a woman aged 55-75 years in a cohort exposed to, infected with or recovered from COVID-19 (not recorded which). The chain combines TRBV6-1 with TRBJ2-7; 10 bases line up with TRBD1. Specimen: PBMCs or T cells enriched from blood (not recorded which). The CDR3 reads CASSESGQGSVEQYF. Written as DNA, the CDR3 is TGTGCCAGCAGTGAATCGGGACAGGGGTCGGTCGAGCAGTACTTC.